Sequencing of this TCR beta chain was carried out in a study of blood T cell repertoires in COVID-19. About the research overall: Sources were T cells, B-cell-depleted T cells, or PBMCs; the material itself was cDNA or gDNA.

Authors' analysis steps: Reference gene primer amplification gave estimated nucleated cell counts. The assay was immunoSEQ multiplex PCR, and TCRdb's table has in-frame clones only and misses some. V and J calls and clone size are those listed in that table; D and trimming were worked out from the DNA. The table has about 280,000 clones, roughly 87% seen once; the top ten hold about 14%. This CDR3 region has 16 residues. Germline loops: CDR1 KGHSH, CDR2 LQKENI. With 3 bases removed from V and 0 bases from J, the gap between germline ends came to 13 bases. The chain recombines TRBV18 with TRBJ2-3; D call uncertain. Sequenced material: peripheral blood. The sequence was obtained from a human donor in a cohort sampled during active COVID-19. The CDR3 DNA reads TGTGCCAGCTCACCGAATACCGGGTTTAGCACAGATACGCAGTATTTT. It specifies CASSPNTGFSTDTQYF.